These T cell receptor beta chains were read from a single sample in a study of Ad26.COV2.S vaccination and SARS-CoV-2 variants. Repertoires were generated with immunoSEQ multiplex PCR, while TCRdb's copy carries only in-frame clones and drops some. The profile covers about 440,000 clones, with about nine tenths appearing a single time and less than 5.5% taken by the ten largest. The material sequenced was peripheral blood, taken in a trial of Ad26.COV2.S vaccine versus placebo. The source is a person aged 18 to 65 who received the Ad26.COV2.S COVID-19 vaccine or a placebo. CDR3s include the opening cysteine and the closing phenylalanine or tryptophan. The D gene is left open where the match is weak. Part of the rows lack a size; the others show once, few, many or a class for expanded clones.

V gene: TRBV10-3; clone size: NA; D gene: NA; J gene: TRBJ1-1; CDR3 DNA: TGTGCCATCAGTGAACGACGAGGGGTCCCTGAAGCTTTCTTT; CDR3 protein: CAISERRGVPEAFF
V gene: TRBV19; clone size: NA; D gene: TRBD2; J gene: TRBJ2-1; CDR3 DNA: TGTGCCAGTACCCCGATAGCGGGAGGTTCCTACAATGAGCAGTTCTTC; CDR3 protein: CASTPIAGGSYNEQFF
V gene: TRBV2; clone size: few; D gene: TRBD1; J gene: TRBJ1-2; CDR3 DNA: TGTGCCAGCAGAGCCAACAGGGGGATCTATGGCTACACCTTC; CDR3 protein: CASRANRGIYGYTF
V gene: TRBV30; clone size: once; D gene: NA; J gene: TRBJ2-1; CDR3 DNA: TGTGCCTGGATTTCCCGCAACAATGAGCAGTTCTTC; CDR3 protein: CAWISRNNEQFF
V gene: TRBV4-1; clone size: NA; D gene: NA; J gene: TRBJ2-1; CDR3 DNA: TGCGCCAGCAGCCAAGTGGGACTCCCAAGGGATGAGCAGTTCTTC; CDR3 protein: CASSQVGLPRDEQFF
V gene: TRBV6-6; clone size: NA; D gene: NA; J gene: TRBJ1-1; CDR3 DNA: TGTGCCAGCAGTCGGTCGGGGGACACTGAAGCTTTCTTT; CDR3 protein: CASSRSGDTEAFF
V gene: TRBV27; clone size: NA; D gene: TRBD2; J gene: TRBJ2-1; CDR3 DNA: TGTGCCAGCAGTCACCAGCTGGGACTAGCGGGCAATGAGCAGTTCTTC; CDR3 protein: CASSHQLGLAGNEQFF
V gene: TRBV12-3/TRBV12-4; clone size: once; D gene: NA; J gene: TRBJ2-1; CDR3 DNA: TGTGCCAGCAGGCGGAACCCGGGTGAGCAGTTCTTC; CDR3 protein: CASRRNPGEQFF
V gene: TRBV28; clone size: NA; D gene: NA; J gene: TRBJ1-1; CDR3 DNA: TGTGCCAGCAGCCCAGGGTACACTGAAGCTTTCTTT; CDR3 protein: CASSPGYTEAFF
V gene: TRBV19; clone size: NA; D gene: TRBD2; J gene: TRBJ2-3; CDR3 DNA: TGTGCCAGTAGTGCGAGAGGGAGGGCCATCACGTGGGATACGCAGTATTTT; CDR3 protein: CASSARGRAITWDTQYF
V gene: TRBV27; clone size: NA; D gene: NA; J gene: TRBJ2-1; CDR3 DNA: TGTGCCAGCAGTTCCCGGACAAGTGAGCAGTTCTTC; CDR3 protein: CASSSRTSEQFF
V gene: TRBV5-1; clone size: NA; D gene: NA; J gene: TRBJ2-3; CDR3 DNA: TGCGCCAGCAGCCCGGCGGTGGGGGCAGCAGATACGCAGTATTTT; CDR3 protein: CASSPAVGAADTQYF
V gene: TRBV7-2; clone size: few; D gene: NA; J gene: TRBJ2-3; CDR3 DNA: TGTGCCAGCAGGACGCCAGTGGCAGATACGCAGTATTTT; CDR3 protein: CASRTPVADTQYF
V gene: TRBV7-9; clone size: NA; D gene: TRBD1; J gene: TRBJ1-6; CDR3 DNA: TGTGCCAGCAGCCACACGACAGGGAGAATTTCACCCCTCCACTTT; CDR3 protein: CASSHTTGRISPLHF
V gene: TRBV5-4; clone size: NA; D gene: TRBD1; J gene: TRBJ2-7; CDR3 DNA: TGTGCCAGCAGCTCGGACAGGGGGGGGCCCAACGAGCAGTACTTC; CDR3 protein: CASSSDRGGPNEQYF
V gene: TRBV12-5; clone size: NA; D gene: NA; J gene: TRBJ2-1; CDR3 DNA: TGTGCTAGTGGTTTGGTGCCGGGCCACAATGAGCAGTTCTTC; CDR3 protein: CASGLVPGHNEQFF
V gene: TRBV28; clone size: NA; D gene: NA; J gene: TRBJ1-4; CDR3 DNA: TGTGCCAGCAGTTTACGGGCGGGGGGGTATGAAAAACTGTTTTTT; CDR3 protein: CASSLRAGGYEKLFF
V gene: TRBV5-1; clone size: NA; D gene: NA; J gene: TRBJ2-5; CDR3 DNA: TGCGCCAGCAGCTTGGCCGGGGCAGGGGCGCCCGTTGGCGAGGAGACCCAGTACTTC; CDR3 protein: CASSLAGAGAPVGEETQYF
V gene: TRBV5-6; clone size: NA; D gene: TRBD2; J gene: TRBJ2-3; CDR3 DNA: TGTGCCAGCAGCCCTGGGACTAGCGGGACCACAGATACGCAGTATTTT; CDR3 protein: CASSPGTSGTTDTQYF
V gene: TRBV25-1; clone size: NA; D gene: NA; J gene: TRBJ2-3; CDR3 DNA: TGTGCCAGCAGTGCCCCTAGCCCGGGGGCAGATACGCAGTATTTT; CDR3 protein: CASSAPSPGADTQYF
V gene: TRBV5-1; clone size: NA; D gene: NA; J gene: TRBJ2-1; CDR3 DNA: TGCGCCAGCAGCTCTGACTCCTACAATGAGCAGTTCTTC; CDR3 protein: CASSSDSYNEQFF
V gene: TRBV9; clone size: NA; D gene: NA; J gene: TRBJ2-3; CDR3 DNA: TGTGCCAGCAGCGTCGGGACACCAGATACGCAGTATTTT; CDR3 protein: CASSVGTPDTQYF
V gene: TRBV5-1; clone size: NA; D gene: TRBD1; J gene: TRBJ2-2; CDR3 DNA: TGCGCCAGCAGAAGAACAGGGGGCGAGGGCGGGGAGCTGTTTTTT; CDR3 protein: CASRRTGGEGGELFF
V gene: TRBV7-8; clone size: NA; D gene: NA; J gene: TRBJ1-2; CDR3 DNA: TGTGCCAGCAGCCCCCGGGAACGGGGCTACACCTTC; CDR3 protein: CASSPRERGYTF
V gene: TRBV27; clone size: NA; D gene: NA; J gene: TRBJ1-1; CDR3 DNA: TGTGCCAGCAGCCGGACTGTGAACACTGAAGCTTTCTTT; CDR3 protein: CASSRTVNTEAFF
V gene: TRBV30; clone size: NA; D gene: NA; J gene: TRBJ2-7; CDR3 DNA: TGTGCCTGGAGTGTAAACAGGCTCGAGCAGTACTTC; CDR3 protein: CAWSVNRLEQYF
V gene: TRBV7-8; clone size: NA; D gene: NA; J gene: TRBJ2-7; CDR3 DNA: TGTGCCAGCATGGGGGGAGTCTGGGGCTCCTACGAGCAGTACTTC; CDR3 protein: CASMGGVWGSYEQYF
V gene: TRBV2; clone size: NA; D gene: NA; J gene: TRBJ1-2; CDR3 DNA: TGTGCCAGCAGTGATCAGGGTAACTATGGCTACACCTTC; CDR3 protein: CASSDQGNYGYTF
V gene: TRBV25-1; clone size: once; D gene: TRBD1; J gene: TRBJ2-7; CDR3 DNA: TGTGCCAGTGGACAGGGCACCTACGAGCAGTACTTC; CDR3 protein: CASGQGTYEQYF
V gene: TRBV18; clone size: NA; D gene: TRBD1; J gene: TRBJ1-5; CDR3 DNA: TGTGCCAGCTCACCAAGGGACAGCCAGCCCCAGCATTTT; CDR3 protein: CASSPRDSQPQHF
V gene: TRBV7-2; clone size: NA; D gene: TRBD1; J gene: TRBJ2-7; CDR3 DNA: TGTGCCAGCAGCCCAGGGACAGGCTACGAGCAGTACTTC; CDR3 protein: CASSPGTGYEQYF
V gene: TRBV13; clone size: NA; D gene: NA; J gene: TRBJ2-7; CDR3 DNA: TGTGCCAGCAGCCACAGCTACGAGCAGTACTTC; CDR3 protein: CASSHSYEQYF
V gene: TRBV2; clone size: NA; D gene: NA; J gene: TRBJ2-7; CDR3 DNA: TGTGCCAGCAGCTGGGACCACACCTACGAGCAGTACTTC; CDR3 protein: CASSWDHTYEQYF
V gene: TRBV27; clone size: NA; D gene: TRBD1; J gene: TRBJ2-4; CDR3 DNA: TGTGCCAGCAGTTCCTTAACAGGGGGTGCCGCCAAAAACATTCAGTACTTC; CDR3 protein: CASSSLTGGAAKNIQYF
V gene: TRBV11-2; clone size: many; D gene: TRBD1; J gene: TRBJ1-4; CDR3 DNA: TGTGCCAGCAGGCCGACAGGGTCCTTTGGTGAAAAACTGTTTTTT; CDR3 protein: CASRPTGSFGEKLFF
V gene: TRBV7-2; clone size: NA; D gene: NA; J gene: TRBJ1-6; CDR3 DNA: TGTGCCAGCAGCTCTTGGTCCATAAATTCACCCCTCCACTTT; CDR3 protein: CASSSWSINSPLHF
V gene: TRBV11-1; clone size: NA; D gene: NA; J gene: TRBJ1-2; CDR3 DNA: TGTGCCAGCAGCCATTGGGACTCGCGGGGCTACACCTTC; CDR3 protein: CASSHWDSRGYTF
V gene: TRBV28; clone size: NA; D gene: NA; J gene: TRBJ2-4; CDR3 DNA: TGTGCCAGCAGTTGGGTAAAGACCAAAAACATTCAGTACTTC; CDR3 protein: CASSWVKTKNIQYF
V gene: TRBV27; clone size: few; D gene: NA; J gene: TRBJ2-7; CDR3 DNA: TGTGCCAGCAGGAGCTATGGCGAGCAGTACTTC; CDR3 protein: CASRSYGEQYF
V gene: TRBV14; clone size: NA; D gene: TRBD1; J gene: TRBJ1-5; CDR3 DNA: TGTGCCAGCAGCCATAGGGACAGGGAGAAATGCGTGGTGAATCAGCCCCAGCATTTT; CDR3 protein: CASSHRDREKCVVNQPQHF
V gene: TRBV7-2; clone size: NA; D gene: NA; J gene: TRBJ1-5; CDR3 DNA: TGTGCCAGCAGCTTTCAACCTAATCAGCCCCAGCATTTT; CDR3 protein: CASSFQPNQPQHF
V gene: TRBV18; clone size: NA; D gene: NA; J gene: TRBJ2-5; CDR3 DNA: TGTGCCAGCTCACTCCTTACCGGTGCCGGAGAGACCCAGTACTTC; CDR3 protein: CASSLLTGAGETQYF
V gene: TRBV19; clone size: NA; D gene: NA; J gene: TRBJ2-7; CDR3 DNA: TGTGCCACTCGAAGAGGGCTCTACGAGCAGTACTTC; CDR3 protein: CATRRGLYEQYF
V gene: TRBV19; clone size: NA; D gene: TRBD1; J gene: TRBJ2-2; CDR3 DNA: TGTGCCAGTAGTATTTCCACGACAGGGGGCGCAGACACCGGGGAGCTGTTTTTT; CDR3 protein: CASSISTTGGADTGELFF
V gene: TRBV6-5; clone size: NA; D gene: NA; J gene: TRBJ2-6; CDR3 DNA: TGTGCCAGCAGTTACTCGGGGAGGGCCAACGTCCTGACTTTC; CDR3 protein: CASSYSGRANVLTF
V gene: TRBV2; clone size: NA; D gene: NA; J gene: TRBJ1-5; CDR3 DNA: TGTGCCAGCAGCGCCGGTGCCCCTAGCAATCAGCCCCAGCATTTT; CDR3 protein: CASSAGAPSNQPQHF
V gene: TRBV5-1; clone size: NA; D gene: NA; J gene: TRBJ2-5; CDR3 DNA: TGCGCCAGCAGCCAGACCCAGTACTTC; CDR3 protein: CASSQTQYF
V gene: TRBV2; clone size: NA; D gene: NA; J gene: TRBJ1-4; CDR3 DNA: TGTGCCAGCAGTGAAGCTGCAGGGGCTATTGGTGAAAAACTGTTTTTT; CDR3 protein: CASSEAAGAIGEKLFF
V gene: TRBV2; clone size: NA; D gene: NA; J gene: TRBJ2-5; CDR3 DNA: TGTGCCAGCAGTCCTTCTATTACCCAGTACTTC; CDR3 protein: CASSPSITQYF
V gene: TRBV24-1; clone size: NA; D gene: TRBD1; J gene: TRBJ2-6; CDR3 DNA: TGTGCCACCAGTGATGGAGGCCACAGGGGGTCGTCTGGGGCCAACGTCCTGACTTTC; CDR3 protein: CATSDGGHRGSSGANVLTF
V gene: TRBV9; clone size: NA; D gene: TRBD1; J gene: TRBJ2-3; CDR3 DNA: TGTGCCAGCAGCATCAGGGGGCCCCCAGATACGCAGTATTTT; CDR3 protein: CASSIRGPPDTQYF
V gene: TRBV28; clone size: few; D gene: NA; J gene: TRBJ2-5; CDR3 DNA: TGTGCCAGCAGTTTATTTCTGAGGAGGAAGGGGGAGACCCAGTACTTC; CDR3 protein: CASSLFLRRKGETQYF
V gene: TRBV19; clone size: NA; D gene: NA; J gene: TRBJ1-3; CDR3 DNA: TGTGCCAGTAGCAAGGTGACAAGCTCTGGAAACACCATATATTTT; CDR3 protein: CASSKVTSSGNTIYF